This is a list of T cell receptor beta chains from one sample in a study of T-cell reconstitution after alpha-beta-depleted transplantation in children. One entry per CDR3 protein, called by TCRdb with MiXCR from the PCR reads. The sample contains fewer than 90,000 distinct CDR3 sequences, 6% to 8% of which appear only once. Sequenced material: PBMCs from the stem cell graft donor, taken from the stem cell graft. All receptors come from a human donor who donated a stem cell graft to a child with acute lymphoblastic leukemia. CDR3s include the opening cysteine and the closing phenylalanine or tryptophan. D genes are given only for firm matches. Clone size is given for some rows only: seen once, a few or many times, or a class if the clone is expanded.

CDR3: CASSEGTLIATNEKLFF
DNA: TGCGCCAGCAGTGAAGGGACACTTATTGCAACTAATGAAAAACTGTTTTTT
J: TRBJ1-4
V: TRBV10-2
size: NA
D: NA

CDR3: CSVARGVGEKLFF
DNA: TGCAGCGTCGCAAGGGGCGTCGGGGAAAAACTGTTTTTT
J: TRBJ1-4
V: TRBV29-1
size: NA
D: NA

CDR3: CASGFERQAKNTEAFF
DNA: TGTGCTAGTGGTTTCGAACGGCAAGCGAAGAACACTGAAGCTTTCTTT
J: TRBJ1-1
V: TRBV12-5
size: few
D: NA

CDR3: CASRSGPNTEAFF
DNA: TGTGCCAGCAGAAGTGGCCCTAACACTGAAGCTTTCTTT
J: TRBJ1-1
V: TRBV2
size: NA
D: NA

CDR3: CASTWDTTGGYTF
DNA: TGTGCCAGCACCTGGGACACTACGGGAGGCTACACCTTC
J: TRBJ1-2
V: TRBV5-4
size: few
D: NA

CDR3: CASSLADQETQYF
DNA: TGTGCCAGTAGTTTGGCGGACCAAGAGACCCAGTACTTC
J: TRBJ2-5
V: TRBV19
size: NA
D: NA

CDR3: CASTPGPWTGGYGYTF
DNA: TGTGCCAGCACACCTGGGCCCTGGACAGGGGGGTATGGCTACACCTTC
J: TRBJ1-2
V: TRBV27
size: many
D: TRBD1

CDR3: CASSSNIPNTEAFF
DNA: TGTGCCAGCAGTTCAAATATCCCGAACACTGAAGCTTTCTTT
J: TRBJ1-1
V: TRBV27
size: many
D: NA

CDR3: CASSLVRDRTSGGATPYEQYF
DNA: TGTGCCAGCAGCTTAGTCAGAGATAGGACTAGCGGGGGGGCTACTCCCTACGAGCAGTACTTC
J: TRBJ2-7
V: TRBV11-2
size: NA
D: TRBD2

CDR3: CASSSGRTSGRSSYNEQFF
DNA: TGTGCCAGCAGCTCCGGCCGGACTAGCGGGAGGAGCTCCTACAATGAGCAGTTCTTC
J: TRBJ2-1
V: TRBV13
size: many
D: TRBD2